The TCR beta chain described here comes from a study of molecular identifiers for immune sequencing clone quantification. Across the whole study: Replicate experiments took RNA from 20,000 or 100,000 naive CD8 cells, divided it five ways and sequenced four. Points from the study as a whole: Detection of one spiked Jurkat cell's TCR RNA reportedly worked in some 980,000 naive cells.

This clonotype was counted between two and nine times. The antigen is undetermined. The CDR3 consists of 14 residues. V lost 7 bases, J lost 4 bases, and 17 bases lay in between. From germline, CDR1 is SQVTM and CDR2 ANQGSEA. Each library that profiled naive CD8 cells came from 20,000 to 1,000,000 sorted cells with 10%, 30% or 50% RNA. For naive CD8 T cells, sorting used the CD8+CD4-CCR7+CD45RA+ phenotype. Via MiXCR, TCRdb re-called the PCR reads, giving one row per CDR3 protein. Of about 510,000 distinct CDR3 sequences in the sample, around 23% were seen once. Sequencing was carried out using naive CD8+ T cells from blood, with Jurkat cell RNA spiked in. Subset noted: FACS-sorted CD8+CD4-CCR7+CD45RA+ naive T cells. The rearrangement uses TRBV29-1 and TRBJ2-1; possibly TRBD1 or TRBD2 for D (5 bases each). The source of this sequence is a human donor in good health. Some libraries in this study had Jurkat cell RNA spiked in. CDR3 residues: CSDNVEGRYNEQFF. The CDR3 DNA sequence: TGCAGCGACAACGTAGAGGGACGGTACAATGAGCAGTTCTTC.